This TCR beta chain originates from a study of glioma-infiltrating T cells. The iRepertoire nested amplicon-rescue multiplex PCR amplified TCR alpha and beta CDR3s from RNA. Input was 100-400 ng of tissue mRNA or PBMC total RNA. TCRdb itself ran the multiplex PCR reads through MiXCR, one entry per CDR3 protein. The table has 300,000 to 400,000 distinct CDR3 sequences, more than 35% seen once. Trimming took off 0 bases at V and 6 bases at J, with 10 bases between the two ends. In germline, CDR1 is SGHNT, CDR2 YYREEE (reference sequence). CDR3 length equals 14 residues. Study outcomes and limitations: Only very few CDR3 sequences appeared in both tissue and blood. Signature shared blood CDR3 motifs were enriched in low-divergence and depleted in high-divergence patients. Tissue-blood divergence was below expectation in non-neoplastic patients, above in gliomas.

This clonotype was seen only a few times. The antigen remains unidentified. The specimen was glioma tissue, nonneoplastic brain tissue, or PBMCs (not recorded which). This chain links TRBV5-4 with TRBJ2-1; D is ambiguous. The sequence was collected from a human donor with low-grade glioma or glioblastoma, undergoing nonglioma brain surgery, or in good health (not recorded which). The CDR3 DNA follows: TGTGCCAGCAGCTTGGCCTACGGCACCAATGAGCAGTTCTTC. Protein sequence: CASSLAYGTNEQFF.